The clone carrying this T cell receptor (beta chain) was detected only once. Using immunoSEQ multiplex PCR, the repertoire was profiled, and TCRdb retains in-frame clones only, with some absent. This table holds about 75,000 clones, about 85% found once. The data derive from a study of cytomegalovirus exposure and HLA in healthy donors. For the study at large: It was reported in a later analysis that the 90 to 150 validation repertoires used the same platform as the approximately 670 first-cohort repertoires.

This clonotype was obtained from a man under 40 in good health and CMV-seronegative. Sequenced: PBMCs.

CDR3 nucleotide sequence: TGTGCCAGCAGTTTGTGGGGGGGGTCCAACTATGGCTACACCTTC. This translates into CASSLWGGSNYGYTF. This rearrangement joins TRBV27 to TRBJ1-2, with D possibly TRBD1 on 5 matching bases. Germline lookup yields CDR1 MNHEY and CDR2 SMNVEV (reference sequence). CDR3 length: 15 amino acids. Trimming removed 3 bases at V and 2 bases at J, with 13 bases between.